This T cell receptor beta chain was recovered during a study of post-analysis software for immune sequencing data. Regarding the study as a whole: About five TRBV segments appeared more often in patients than in controls, and TRBV5-6, TRBV5-1 and TRBV20-1 were among these.

Every TCR beta cDNA library bore unique molecular identifiers. TCRdb passed the PCR reads through MiXCR, listing each CDR3 protein once. The sample lists about half a million distinct CDR3 sequences, 30% to 40% seen once, with roughly 6% in the top ten. This clonotype was seen only a few times. The antigen remains undetermined. The CDR3 runs to 16 residues. Germline V gene data show CDR1 as SEHNR and CDR2 as FQNEAQ (reference sequence). Germline trimming cut 3 bases from V and 4 bases from J; bases unmatched to any gene: 8. The sequenced material came from blood. The rearrangement uses TRBV7-9 and TRBJ2-5, with 10 bases aligning to TRBD2. The clonotype comes from a girl under 18 with multiple sclerosis. The CDR3, as DNA: TGTGCCAGCAGCTTGGAACTAGCGGGGAGGGGAGAGACCCAGTACTTC. The encoded protein is CASSLELAGRGETQYF. The full variable domain, its missing parts supplied by reference TRBV7-9 and TRBJ2-5, is DTGVSQNPRHKITKRGQNVTFRCDPISEHNRLYWYRQTLGQGPEFLTYFQNEAQLEKSRLLSDRFSAERPKGSFSTLEIQRTEQGDSAMYLCASSLELAGRGETQYFGPGTRLLVL.